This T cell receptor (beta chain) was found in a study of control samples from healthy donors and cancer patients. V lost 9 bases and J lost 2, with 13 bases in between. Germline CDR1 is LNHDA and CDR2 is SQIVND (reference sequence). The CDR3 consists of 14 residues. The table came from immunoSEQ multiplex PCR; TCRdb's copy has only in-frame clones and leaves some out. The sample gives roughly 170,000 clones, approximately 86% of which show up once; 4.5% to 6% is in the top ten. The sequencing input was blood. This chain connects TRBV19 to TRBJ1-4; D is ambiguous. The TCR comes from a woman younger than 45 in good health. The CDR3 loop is CASLKDGTNEKLFF. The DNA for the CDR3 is TGTGCCAGCCTTAAGGACGGTACTAATGAAAAACTGTTTTTT.